This T cell receptor (beta chain) was found in a study of T cell responses to AZD1222 COVID-19 vaccine. Study-wide findings and caveats: In a largely white British group with more females than males, clonal diversity was possibly underestimated.

Germline CDR1 LGHDT, CDR2 YNNKEL (reference sequence). Trimming took 0 bases from V and 0 from J; bases not matched to a gene: 6. The CDR3 spans 17 residues. The assay was immunoSEQ multiplex PCR, and TCRdb's table has in-frame clones only and misses some. Counted here are more than 100,000 clones, around nine tenths occurring once; the ten biggest clones make up about 1.2%. As regards this clone: The target antigen is unknown.

The TCR was taken from an adult in good health. The source material was peripheral blood, sampled on day 0 of AZD1222 vaccination. The genes are TRBV3-1 (or the pseudogene TRBV3-2) and TRBJ1-1, with 8 bases that match TRBD1. The CDR3 nucleotides read TGTGCCAGCAGCCAAGATTCCGACAGGGGCCTGAACACTGAAGCTTTCTTT. It encodes CASSQDSDRGLNTEAFF.